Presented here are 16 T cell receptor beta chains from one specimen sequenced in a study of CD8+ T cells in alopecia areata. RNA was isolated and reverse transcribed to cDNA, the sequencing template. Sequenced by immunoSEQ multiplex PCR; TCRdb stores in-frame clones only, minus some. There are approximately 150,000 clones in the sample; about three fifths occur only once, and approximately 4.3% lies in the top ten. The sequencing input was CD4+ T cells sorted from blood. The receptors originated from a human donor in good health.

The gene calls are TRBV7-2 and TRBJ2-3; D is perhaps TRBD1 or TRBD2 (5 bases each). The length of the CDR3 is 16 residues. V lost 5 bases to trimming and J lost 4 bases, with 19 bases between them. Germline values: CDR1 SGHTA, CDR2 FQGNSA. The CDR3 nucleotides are TGTGCCAGCAGCCCCCGAGGGACCGTAGGCGCAGATACGCAGTATTTT. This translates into CASSPRGTVGADTQYF.

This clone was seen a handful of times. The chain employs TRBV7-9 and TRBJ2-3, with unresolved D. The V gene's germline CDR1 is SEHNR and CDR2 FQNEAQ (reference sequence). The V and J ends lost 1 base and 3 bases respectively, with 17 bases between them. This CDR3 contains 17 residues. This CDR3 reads CASSLGRAVLSTDTQYF. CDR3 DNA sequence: TGTGCCAGCAGCTTAGGAAGGGCCGTTCTATCGACAGATACGCAGTATTTT.

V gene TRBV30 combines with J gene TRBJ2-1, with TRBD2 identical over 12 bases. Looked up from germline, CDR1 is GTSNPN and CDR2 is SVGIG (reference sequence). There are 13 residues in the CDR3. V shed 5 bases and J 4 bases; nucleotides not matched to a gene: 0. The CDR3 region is CAWGTSGYNEQFF. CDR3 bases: TGTGCCTGGGGGACTAGCGGGTACAATGAGCAGTTCTTC.

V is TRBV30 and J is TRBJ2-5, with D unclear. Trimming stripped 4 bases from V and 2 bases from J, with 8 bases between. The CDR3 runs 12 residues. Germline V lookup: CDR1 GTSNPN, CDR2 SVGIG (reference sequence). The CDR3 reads CAWKGNQETQYF. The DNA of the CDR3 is TGTGCCTGGAAGGGTAATCAAGAGACCCAGTACTTC.

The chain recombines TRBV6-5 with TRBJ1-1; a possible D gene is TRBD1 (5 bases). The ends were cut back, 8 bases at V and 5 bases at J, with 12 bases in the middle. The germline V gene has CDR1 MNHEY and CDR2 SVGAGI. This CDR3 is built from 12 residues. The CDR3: CASGNRGTEAFF. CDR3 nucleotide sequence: TGTGCCAGCGGGAACCGGGGGACTGAAGCTTTCTTT.

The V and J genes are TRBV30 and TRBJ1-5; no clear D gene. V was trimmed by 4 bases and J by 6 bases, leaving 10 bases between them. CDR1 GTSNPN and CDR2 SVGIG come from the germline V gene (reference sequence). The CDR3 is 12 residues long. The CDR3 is CAWNLGTQPQHF. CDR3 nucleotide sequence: TGTGCCTGGAACCTGGGTACTCAGCCCCAGCATTTT.

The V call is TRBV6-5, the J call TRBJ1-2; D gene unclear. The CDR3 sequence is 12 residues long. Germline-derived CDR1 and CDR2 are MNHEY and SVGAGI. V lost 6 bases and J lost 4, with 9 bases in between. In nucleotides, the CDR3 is TGTGCCAGCAGCAATACGATCTATGGCTACACCTTC. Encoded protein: CASSNTIYGYTF.

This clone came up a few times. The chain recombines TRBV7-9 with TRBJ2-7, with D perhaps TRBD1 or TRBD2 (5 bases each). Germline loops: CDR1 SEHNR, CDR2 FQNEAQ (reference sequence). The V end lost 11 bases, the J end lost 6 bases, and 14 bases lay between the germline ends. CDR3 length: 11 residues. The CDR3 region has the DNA TGTGCCGGGGGACGGGGTAGCGAGCAGTACTTC. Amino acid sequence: CAGGRGSEQYF.

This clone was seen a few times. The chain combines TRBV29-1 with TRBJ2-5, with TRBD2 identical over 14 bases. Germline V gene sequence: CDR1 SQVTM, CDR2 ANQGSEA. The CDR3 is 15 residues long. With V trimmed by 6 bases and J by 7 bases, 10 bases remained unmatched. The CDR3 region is CSVTQGLAGVGTQYF. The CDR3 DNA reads TGCAGCGTGACCCAGGGACTAGCGGGAGTTGGGACCCAGTACTTC.

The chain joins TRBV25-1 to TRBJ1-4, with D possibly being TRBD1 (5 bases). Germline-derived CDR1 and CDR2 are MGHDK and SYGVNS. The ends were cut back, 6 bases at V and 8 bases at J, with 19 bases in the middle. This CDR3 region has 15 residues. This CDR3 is CASRAAGRGWEKLFF. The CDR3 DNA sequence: TGTGCCAGCAGAGCTGCTGGGCGGGGCTGGGAAAAACTGTTTTTT.

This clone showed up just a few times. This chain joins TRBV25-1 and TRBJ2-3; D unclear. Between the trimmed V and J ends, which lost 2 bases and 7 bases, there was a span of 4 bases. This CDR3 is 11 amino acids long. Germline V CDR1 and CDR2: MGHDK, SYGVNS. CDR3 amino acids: CASSEGNTQYF. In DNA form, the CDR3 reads TGTGCCAGCAGTGAAGGAAATACGCAGTATTTT.

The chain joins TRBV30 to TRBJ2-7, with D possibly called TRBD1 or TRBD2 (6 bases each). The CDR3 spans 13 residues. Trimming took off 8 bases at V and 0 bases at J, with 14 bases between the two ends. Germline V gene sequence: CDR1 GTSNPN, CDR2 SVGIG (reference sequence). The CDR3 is CALWGASSYEQYF. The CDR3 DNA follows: TGTGCCCTCTGGGGGGCCAGCTCCTACGAGCAGTACTTC. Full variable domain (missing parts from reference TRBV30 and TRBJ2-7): SQTIHQWPATLVQPVGSPLSLECTVEGTSNPNLYWYRQAAGRGLQLLFYSVGIGQISSEVPQNLSASRPQDRQFILSSKKLLLSDSGFYLCALWGASSYEQYFGPGTRLTVT.

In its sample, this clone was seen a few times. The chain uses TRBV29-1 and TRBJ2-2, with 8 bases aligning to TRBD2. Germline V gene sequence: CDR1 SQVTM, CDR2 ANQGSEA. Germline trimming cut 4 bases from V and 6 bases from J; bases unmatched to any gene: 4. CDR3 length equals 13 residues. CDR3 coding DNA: TGCAGCGTTGCCAGCGGGAGCTCCGGGGAGCTGTTTTTT. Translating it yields CSVASGSSGELFF.

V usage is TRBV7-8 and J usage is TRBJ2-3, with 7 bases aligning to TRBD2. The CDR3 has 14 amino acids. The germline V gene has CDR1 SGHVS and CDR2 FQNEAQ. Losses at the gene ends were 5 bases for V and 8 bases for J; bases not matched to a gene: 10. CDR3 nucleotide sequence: TGTGCCAGCAGCAGGCGGCGGGAGCAGGGTACGCAGTATTTT. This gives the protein CASSRRREQGTQYF.

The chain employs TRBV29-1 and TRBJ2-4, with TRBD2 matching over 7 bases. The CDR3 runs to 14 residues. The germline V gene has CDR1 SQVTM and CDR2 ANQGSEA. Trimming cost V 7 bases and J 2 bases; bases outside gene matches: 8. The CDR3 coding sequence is TGCAGCGCCGCTAGGCGGGGGACCAAAAACATTCAGTACTTC. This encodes CSAARRGTKNIQYF.

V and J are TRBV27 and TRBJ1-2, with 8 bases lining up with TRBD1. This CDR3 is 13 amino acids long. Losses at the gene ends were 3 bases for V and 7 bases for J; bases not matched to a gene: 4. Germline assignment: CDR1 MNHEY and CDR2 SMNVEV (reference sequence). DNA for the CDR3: TGTGCCAGCAGTTTGGACAGGGTGCGTGGCTACACCTTC. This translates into CASSLDRVRGYTF.